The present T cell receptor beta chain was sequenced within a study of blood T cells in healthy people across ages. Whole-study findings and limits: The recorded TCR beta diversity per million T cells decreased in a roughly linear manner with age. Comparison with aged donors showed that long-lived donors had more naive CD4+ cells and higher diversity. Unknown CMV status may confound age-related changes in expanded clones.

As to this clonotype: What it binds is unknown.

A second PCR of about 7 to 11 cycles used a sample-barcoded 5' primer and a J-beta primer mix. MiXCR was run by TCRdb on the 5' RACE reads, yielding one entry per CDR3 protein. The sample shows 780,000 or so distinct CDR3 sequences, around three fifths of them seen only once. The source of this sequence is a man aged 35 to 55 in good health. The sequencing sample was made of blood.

CDR3 residues: CASSLERMLAVVDEQFF. The DNA of the CDR3 is TGTGCCAGCAGCTTAGAGAGGATGCTAGCCGTAGTCGATGAGCAGTTCTTC. The chain links TRBV7-8 to TRBJ2-1; perhaps TRBD2 as D (5 bases). The CDR3 spans 17 residues. The germline V gene has CDR1 SGHVS and CDR2 FQNEAQ. V was trimmed by 1 base and J by 8 bases, leaving 21 bases between them.